This is a list of T cell receptor beta chains from one sample in a study of regulatory T cells in long-lasting Graves disease. TCRdb processed the multiplex PCR reads anew with MiXCR; each CDR3 protein has one entry. The sample has hundreds of thousands of distinct CDR3 sequences, around 16% seen once; the top ten hold about 7.6%. This sample was shared with a second study, whose subject was T cells in Graves' hyperthyroidism and ophthalmopathy.

Here the sequenced sample was peripheral blood mononuclear cells (PBMCs), taken at new diagnosis, from a patient treated with antithyroid drugs. The receptors were sampled from a woman aged 40-49 years with Graves disease. Both conserved end residues are part of each CDR3. Fields, in order: V gene, D gene, clone size, J gene, CDR3 DNA, CDR3 protein. A D gene is named only where the DNA matches it firmly. For some rows the clone size is stated as once, few or many, or as a class when expanded; others skip it.

v_gene: TRBV28
d_gene: -
abundance: many
j_gene: TRBJ2-7
CDR3nt: TGTGCCAGCAGAACAGGCGTCGAGCAGTACTTC
CDR3aa: CASRTGVEQYF

v_gene: TRBV27
d_gene: -
abundance: -
j_gene: TRBJ1-1
CDR3nt: TGTGCCAGCAGTTTATTCCACAGGGACACTGAAGCTTTCTTT
CDR3aa: CASSLFHRDTEAFF

v_gene: TRBV20-1
d_gene: -
abundance: -
j_gene: TRBJ2-1
CDR3nt: TGCAGTGCTAGAGAGGGGGCGGGACCTGAGCAGTTCTTC
CDR3aa: CSAREGAGPEQFF

v_gene: TRBV28
d_gene: -
abundance: -
j_gene: TRBJ1-2
CDR3nt: TGTGCCAGCAGTGCGAACACTTATGGCTACACCTTC
CDR3aa: CASSANTYGYTF

v_gene: TRBV2
d_gene: TRBD1
abundance: many
j_gene: TRBJ2-1
CDR3nt: TGTGCCAGTCCCGGGGGACAGGGGGCTTACAATGAGCAGTTCTTC
CDR3aa: CASPGGQGAYNEQFF

v_gene: TRBV5-1
d_gene: TRBD1
abundance: few
j_gene: TRBJ2-7
CDR3nt: TGCGCCAGCAGCGACCAACGACAGGGCCACGAGCAGTACTTC
CDR3aa: CASSDQRQGHEQYF

v_gene: TRBV28
d_gene: -
abundance: medium-sized
j_gene: TRBJ2-7
CDR3nt: TGTGCCAGCAGTCCCAGAGTCTACGAGCAGTACTTC
CDR3aa: CASSPRVYEQYF

v_gene: TRBV2
d_gene: TRBD2
abundance: many
j_gene: TRBJ2-1
CDR3nt: TGTGCCAGCAGTGAATGGCTAGCGGCCGACAATGAGCAGTTCTTC
CDR3aa: CASSEWLAADNEQFF

v_gene: TRBV12-3/TRBV12-4
d_gene: -
abundance: many
j_gene: TRBJ1-4
CDR3nt: TGTGCCAGCAGTTTAGCACAGGGAGGGGAAAAACTGTTTTTT
CDR3aa: CASSLAQGGEKLFF

v_gene: TRBV2
d_gene: -
abundance: many
j_gene: TRBJ1-1
CDR3nt: TGTGCCAGTCCGGTGGGGGTTGACACTGAAGCTTTCTTT
CDR3aa: CASPVGVDTEAFF

v_gene: TRBV11-2
d_gene: -
abundance: many
j_gene: TRBJ1-2
CDR3nt: TGTGCCAGCAGCTTTAGTCCCAGACCGGAACCTAACTATGGCTACACCTTC
CDR3aa: CASSFSPRPEPNYGYTF

v_gene: TRBV29-1
d_gene: -
abundance: -
j_gene: TRBJ2-3
CDR3nt: TGCAGCGTTGACGGGACGGCCCAAGACCTCACAGATACGCAGTATTTT
CDR3aa: CSVDGTAQDLTDTQYF

v_gene: TRBV7-2
d_gene: -
abundance: many
j_gene: TRBJ2-1
CDR3nt: TGTGCCAGCAGCTTCAGGGGGGATGCCTACAATGAGCAGTTCTTC
CDR3aa: CASSFRGDAYNEQFF

v_gene: TRBV6-1
d_gene: TRBD2
abundance: -
j_gene: TRBJ2-7
CDR3nt: TGTGCCAGCAGTGACGCGGGGGAGATCTTCTACGAGCAGTACTTC
CDR3aa: CASSDAGEIFYEQYF

v_gene: TRBV20-1
d_gene: -
abundance: many
j_gene: TRBJ1-3
CDR3nt: TGCAGTGCCTCTAGGGACATCTCTGGAAACACCATATATTTT
CDR3aa: CSASRDISGNTIYF

v_gene: TRBV7-9
d_gene: TRBD1
abundance: many
j_gene: TRBJ1-2
CDR3nt: TGTGCCAGCAGCTCCCTCGGACAGGGGAGCCCTAACTATGGCTACACCTTC
CDR3aa: CASSSLGQGSPNYGYTF

v_gene: TRBV10-3
d_gene: TRBD1
abundance: -
j_gene: TRBJ2-7
CDR3nt: TGCGCCATCAGCGCGAGGGACAGGCTAGACTACGAGCAGTACTTC
CDR3aa: CAISARDRLDYEQYF

v_gene: TRBV7-2
d_gene: TRBD1
abundance: many
j_gene: TRBJ2-7
CDR3nt: TGTGCCAGCAGCACCGACAGGGGACCCTACGAGCAGTACTTC
CDR3aa: CASSTDRGPYEQYF

v_gene: TRBV20-1
d_gene: TRBD2
abundance: many
j_gene: TRBJ2-1
CDR3nt: TGCAGTGGCACGACTAGCGGCAGCTCCTACAATGAGCAGTTCTTC
CDR3aa: CSGTTSGSSYNEQFF

v_gene: TRBV5-1
d_gene: -
abundance: -
j_gene: TRBJ2-3
CDR3nt: TGCGCCAGCAGCTTAGGGGGAGTCAGAACAGATACGCAGTATTTT
CDR3aa: CASSLGGVRTDTQYF

v_gene: TRBV7-2
d_gene: TRBD1
abundance: many
j_gene: TRBJ1-6
CDR3nt: TGTGCCAGCAGCTTAGTGACAGGGGGTAATTCACCCCTCCACTTT
CDR3aa: CASSLVTGGNSPLHF

v_gene: TRBV20-1
d_gene: -
abundance: -
j_gene: TRBJ1-5
CDR3nt: TGCAGTGCTAGCACCCCACGGGGAGGGATTGAGCCCCAGCATTTT
CDR3aa: CSASTPRGGIEPQHF

v_gene: TRBV20-1
d_gene: TRBD1
abundance: many
j_gene: TRBJ1-2
CDR3nt: TGCAGTGCTCTCCGACCGAGACAGGGATATGGCTACACCTTC
CDR3aa: CSALRPRQGYGYTF

v_gene: TRBV10-3
d_gene: -
abundance: many
j_gene: TRBJ2-7
CDR3nt: TGTGCCATCAGTTACAGCTCCTACGAGCAGTACTTC
CDR3aa: CAISYSSYEQYF

v_gene: TRBV5-8
d_gene: -
abundance: -
j_gene: TRBJ1-5
CDR3nt: TGTGCCAGCAGCTCGGTGGCTGTCTCTCCAGGCAATCAGCCCCAGCATTTT
CDR3aa: CASSSVAVSPGNQPQHF

v_gene: TRBV2
d_gene: -
abundance: many
j_gene: TRBJ1-6
CDR3nt: TGTGCCACCCCGCGAGAGGGCTATAATTCACCCCTCCACTTT
CDR3aa: CATPREGYNSPLHF

v_gene: TRBV3-1
d_gene: -
abundance: many
j_gene: TRBJ1-2
CDR3nt: TGTGCCAGCAGCCAAGTCAAAGGGAGTGGCTACACCTTC
CDR3aa: CASSQVKGSGYTF

v_gene: TRBV28
d_gene: TRBD2
abundance: many
j_gene: TRBJ2-3
CDR3nt: TGTGCCAGCAGTTTGCGCGGGAGTAGGGCAGATACGCAGTATTTT
CDR3aa: CASSLRGSRADTQYF

v_gene: TRBV6-1
d_gene: -
abundance: -
j_gene: TRBJ2-5
CDR3nt: TGTGCCAGCAGGCGCCCCGTTGACAGGACCTCCGGAGAGACCCAGTACTTC
CDR3aa: CASRRPVDRTSGETQYF

v_gene: TRBV28
d_gene: -
abundance: many
j_gene: TRBJ1-1
CDR3nt: TGTGCCAGCAGTTTGGAGGGGGTTGACACTGAAGCTTTCTTT
CDR3aa: CASSLEGVDTEAFF

v_gene: TRBV7-3
d_gene: -
abundance: many
j_gene: TRBJ2-7
CDR3nt: TGTGCCAGCAGCTCACCCCCTGGGAGGGACATCTCCTACGAGCAGTACTTC
CDR3aa: CASSSPPGRDISYEQYF

v_gene: TRBV3-1
d_gene: -
abundance: many
j_gene: TRBJ2-5
CDR3nt: TGTGCCAGCAGCCAGGGCCGTCAGGAGACCCAGTACTTC
CDR3aa: CASSQGRQETQYF

v_gene: TRBV7-8
d_gene: -
abundance: many
j_gene: TRBJ2-5
CDR3nt: TGTGCCAGCAGCCCACAAAGGGTGAGAGGGGAGACCCAGTACTTC
CDR3aa: CASSPQRVRGETQYF

v_gene: TRBV15
d_gene: -
abundance: many
j_gene: TRBJ1-2
CDR3nt: TGTGCCACCAGCAGAGATATCGGACATTCCGATGGCTACACCTTC
CDR3aa: CATSRDIGHSDGYTF

v_gene: TRBV13
d_gene: TRBD2
abundance: many
j_gene: TRBJ2-1
CDR3nt: TGTGCCAGCAGCCCCGAGGTAAATTCAGCTAGCGGATCCTACAATGAGCAGTTCTTC
CDR3aa: CASSPEVNSASGSYNEQFF

v_gene: TRBV10-2
d_gene: -
abundance: many
j_gene: TRBJ2-5
CDR3nt: TGCGCCAGCGGGTATTCCGGGACTGGAGGGGAGACCCAGTACTTC
CDR3aa: CASGYSGTGGETQYF

v_gene: TRBV6-1
d_gene: -
abundance: -
j_gene: TRBJ2-6
CDR3nt: TGTGCCAGCAGTGAAGGCTACTCTGGGGCCAACGTCCTGACTTTC
CDR3aa: CASSEGYSGANVLTF

v_gene: TRBV11-3
d_gene: -
abundance: many
j_gene: TRBJ2-1
CDR3nt: TGTGCCAGCACCTTGGACGAAGCAGGGGGGCTTAATGAGCAGTTCTTC
CDR3aa: CASTLDEAGGLNEQFF

v_gene: TRBV18
d_gene: TRBD1
abundance: many
j_gene: TRBJ2-3
CDR3nt: TGTGCCAGCTCACCACAGGGACAGGGTGCTTCAGATACGCAGTATTTT
CDR3aa: CASSPQGQGASDTQYF

v_gene: TRBV3-1
d_gene: -
abundance: many
j_gene: TRBJ2-1
CDR3nt: TGTGCCAGCAGCCAAGATGGCGGGGGCGGGTTCTTC
CDR3aa: CASSQDGGGGFF

v_gene: TRBV20-1
d_gene: -
abundance: many
j_gene: TRBJ1-2
CDR3nt: TGCAGTGCTACAGGGTTTGGCTACACCTTC
CDR3aa: CSATGFGYTF

v_gene: TRBV2
d_gene: TRBD1
abundance: many
j_gene: TRBJ2-7
CDR3nt: TGTGCCAGCAGTAGGGGGCGGCCCTACGAGCAGTACTTC
CDR3aa: CASSRGRPYEQYF

v_gene: TRBV25-1
d_gene: -
abundance: few
j_gene: TRBJ1-4
CDR3nt: TGTGCCAGCAGTGACAGACAGACTGCAACTAATGAAAAACTGTTTTTT
CDR3aa: CASSDRQTATNEKLFF

v_gene: TRBV18
d_gene: -
abundance: many
j_gene: TRBJ2-7
CDR3nt: TGTGCCAGCTCACAGGGGAGGTCCTACGAGCAGTACTTC
CDR3aa: CASSQGRSYEQYF

v_gene: TRBV9
d_gene: -
abundance: few
j_gene: TRBJ2-7
CDR3nt: TGTGCCAGCAGCCCCATGCCGGGACTGCCCCACGAGCAGTACTTC
CDR3aa: CASSPMPGLPHEQYF

v_gene: TRBV14
d_gene: -
abundance: few
j_gene: TRBJ2-7
CDR3nt: TGTGCCAGCAGCCAAGCCACAGGGTGGGGTGCCTACGAGCAGTACTTC
CDR3aa: CASSQATGWGAYEQYF

v_gene: TRBV12-3/TRBV12-4
d_gene: -
abundance: many
j_gene: TRBJ2-4
CDR3nt: TGTGCCAGCAGTTTCCCCCCAGGAAACATTCAGTACTTC
CDR3aa: CASSFPPGNIQYF

v_gene: TRBV5-1
d_gene: TRBD1
abundance: few
j_gene: TRBJ2-1
CDR3nt: TGCGCCAGCAGCGATGAAAGTGGGGACAGGGGGAAACCTTACAATGAGCAGTTCTTC
CDR3aa: CASSDESGDRGKPYNEQFF

v_gene: TRBV29-1
d_gene: TRBD1
abundance: many
j_gene: TRBJ1-2
CDR3nt: TGCAGCGTTGTGGGACAGGAGTTGAACTATGGCTACACCTTC
CDR3aa: CSVVGQELNYGYTF

v_gene: TRBV3-1
d_gene: -
abundance: many
j_gene: TRBJ1-1
CDR3nt: TGTGCCAGCAGCCACCGACAGGTGAACACTGAAGCTTTCTTT
CDR3aa: CASSHRQVNTEAFF

v_gene: TRBV11-3
d_gene: -
abundance: few
j_gene: TRBJ2-7
CDR3nt: TGTGCCAGCAGGAACAAAATCAGGGGCTACGAGCAGTACTTC
CDR3aa: CASRNKIRGYEQYF